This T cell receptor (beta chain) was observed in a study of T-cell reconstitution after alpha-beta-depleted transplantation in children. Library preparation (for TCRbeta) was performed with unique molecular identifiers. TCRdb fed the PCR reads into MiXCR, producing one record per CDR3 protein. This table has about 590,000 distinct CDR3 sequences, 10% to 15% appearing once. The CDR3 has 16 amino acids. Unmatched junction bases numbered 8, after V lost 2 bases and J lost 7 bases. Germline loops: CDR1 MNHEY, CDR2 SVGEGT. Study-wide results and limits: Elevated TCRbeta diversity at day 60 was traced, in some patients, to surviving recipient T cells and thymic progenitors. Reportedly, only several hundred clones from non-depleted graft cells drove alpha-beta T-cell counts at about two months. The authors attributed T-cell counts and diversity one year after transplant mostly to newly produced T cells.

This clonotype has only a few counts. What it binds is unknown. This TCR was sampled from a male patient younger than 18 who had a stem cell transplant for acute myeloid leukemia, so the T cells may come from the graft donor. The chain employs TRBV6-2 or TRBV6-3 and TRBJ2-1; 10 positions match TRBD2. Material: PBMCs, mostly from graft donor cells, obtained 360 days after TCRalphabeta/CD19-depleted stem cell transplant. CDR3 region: CASSYVSGRGINEQFF. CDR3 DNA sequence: TGTGCCAGCAGTTACGTGAGCGGGAGGGGTATAAATGAGCAGTTCTTC.